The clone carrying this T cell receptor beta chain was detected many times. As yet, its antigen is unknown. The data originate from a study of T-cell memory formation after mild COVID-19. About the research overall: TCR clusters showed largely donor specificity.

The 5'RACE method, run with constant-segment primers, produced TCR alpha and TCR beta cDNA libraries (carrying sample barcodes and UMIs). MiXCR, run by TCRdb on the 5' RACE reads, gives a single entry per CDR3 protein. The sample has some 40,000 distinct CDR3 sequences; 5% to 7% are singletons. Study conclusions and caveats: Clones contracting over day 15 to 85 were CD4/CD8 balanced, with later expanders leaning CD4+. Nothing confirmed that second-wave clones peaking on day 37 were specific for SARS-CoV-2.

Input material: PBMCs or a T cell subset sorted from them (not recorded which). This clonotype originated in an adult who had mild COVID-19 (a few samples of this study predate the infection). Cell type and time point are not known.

The DNA of the CDR3 is TGTGCCAGCAGCTCGGACTCATACCAAGAGACCCAGTACTTC. This translates into CASSSDSYQETQYF. This chain links TRBV7-6 with TRBJ2-5; tentative D call: TRBD2 (5 bases). The V gene lost 4 bases and the J gene lost 0 bases, with 9 bases spanning the gap. CDR1 is SGHVS and CDR2 is FNYEAQ in the germline V gene. The CDR3 runs to 14 residues. Full variable domain (remainder filled in from reference TRBV7-6 and TRBJ2-5): GAGVSQSPRYKVTKRGQDVALRCDPISGHVSLYWYRQALGQGPEFLTYFNYEAQQDKSGLPNDRFSAERPEGSISTLTIQRTEQRDSAMYRCASSSDSYQETQYFGPGTRLLVL.